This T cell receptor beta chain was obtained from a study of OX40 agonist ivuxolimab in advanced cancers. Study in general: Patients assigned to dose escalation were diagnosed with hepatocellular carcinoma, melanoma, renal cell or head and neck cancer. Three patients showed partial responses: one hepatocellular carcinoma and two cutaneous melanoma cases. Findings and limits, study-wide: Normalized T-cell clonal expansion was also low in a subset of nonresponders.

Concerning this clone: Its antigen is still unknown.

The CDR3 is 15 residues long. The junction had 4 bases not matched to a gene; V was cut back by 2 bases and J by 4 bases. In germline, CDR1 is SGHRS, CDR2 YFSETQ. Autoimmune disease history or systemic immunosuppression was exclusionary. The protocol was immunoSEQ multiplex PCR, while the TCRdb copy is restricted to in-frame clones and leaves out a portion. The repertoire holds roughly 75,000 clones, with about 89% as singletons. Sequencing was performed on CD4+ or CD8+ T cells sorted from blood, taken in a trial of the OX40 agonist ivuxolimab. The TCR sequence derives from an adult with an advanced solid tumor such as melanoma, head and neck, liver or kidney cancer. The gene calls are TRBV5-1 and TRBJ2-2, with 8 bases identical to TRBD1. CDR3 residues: CASSLGQGGTGELFF. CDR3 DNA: TGCGCCAGCAGCTTAGGACAGGGAGGCACCGGGGAGCTGTTTTTT.